In its sample, the clone carrying this TCR beta chain was seen many times. Its target is unknown. Scientists amplified the TCR beta CDR3 regions from RNA transcripts. An initial RT-PCR round employing HTBI primers preceded a second-round multiplex PCR. TCRdb used MiXCR to reprocess the multiplex PCR reads, holding one entry per CDR3 protein. The repertoire consists of about 700,000 distinct CDR3 sequences, with 40% occurring once and the leading ten covering approximately 43%. These data are taken from a study of Graves' ophthalmopathy and Graves' hyperthyroidism. Study-wide findings and caveats: The majority of expanded thyroid clonotypes above 0.001 frequency also occurred in blood. The model achieved about 67% sensitivity and roughly 72% specificity for ophthalmopathy progression.

The CDR3 consists of 15 residues. Germline assignment: CDR1 DFQATT and CDR2 SNEGSKA (reference sequence). Trimming stripped 3 bases from V and 1 base from J, with 10 bases between. Ophthalmopathy cases showed moderate-to-severe activity, scoring CAS ≥3 and NOSPECS ≥4, with duration under 3 months. The receptor's source is an adult man with Graves' ophthalmopathy. The sequenced material came from peripheral blood. J is TRBJ1-6 and V is TRBV20-1, with unresolved D. The CDR3 nucleotides read TGCAGTGCTAGGACGGAAGAGTCCTATAATTCACCCCTCCACTTT. Translating it yields CSARTEESYNSPLHF.